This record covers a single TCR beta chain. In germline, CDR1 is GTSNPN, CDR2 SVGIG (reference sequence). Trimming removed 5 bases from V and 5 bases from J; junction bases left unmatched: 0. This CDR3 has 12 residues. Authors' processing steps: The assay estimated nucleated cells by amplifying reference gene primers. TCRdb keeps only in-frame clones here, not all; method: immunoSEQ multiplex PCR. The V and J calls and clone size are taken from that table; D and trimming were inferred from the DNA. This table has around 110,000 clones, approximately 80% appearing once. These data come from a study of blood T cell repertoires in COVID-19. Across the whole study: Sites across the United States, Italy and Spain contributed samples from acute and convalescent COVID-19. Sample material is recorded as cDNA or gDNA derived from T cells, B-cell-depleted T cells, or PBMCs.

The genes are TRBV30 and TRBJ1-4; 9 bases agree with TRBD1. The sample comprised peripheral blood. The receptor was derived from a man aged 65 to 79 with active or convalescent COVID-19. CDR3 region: CAWGQGNEKLFF. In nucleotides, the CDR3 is TGTGCCTGGGGACAGGGGAATGAAAAACTGTTTTTT.